This T cell receptor (beta chain) appears in the sequencing data of a study of blood T cell repertoires in COVID-19. Background on the study: From T cells, B-cell-depleted T cells, or PBMCs came the material, which was cDNA or gDNA.

This clone was observed a handful of times. The V end was cut by 0 bases, the J end by 5 bases, with 14 bases between. The CDR3 loop spans 15 amino acids. Germline V gene lookup returns CDR1 SGDLS and CDR2 YYNGEE. As handled by the study authors: It was from reference gene primer amplification that nucleated cell counts were estimated. Generated by immunoSEQ multiplex PCR, the TCRdb table keeps only in-frame clones and is missing some. V, J and clone size reflect that table, while D and trimming were determined from the DNA. The sample shows some 50,000 clones, 65% to 90% of them seen only once. The sample taken for sequencing was peripheral blood. This receptor was identified in a human donor in a cohort sampled during active COVID-19. The chain has TRBV9 and TRBJ2-5, with a weak D call TRBD1 (6 bases). CDR3 bases: TGTGCCAGCAGCGTAGATACAGGGAGATCTGAGACCCAGTACTTC. It codes for CASSVDTGRSETQYF. Drawing the rest from reference TRBV9 and TRBJ2-5, the complete variable domain is DSGVTQTPKHLITATGQRVTLRCSPRSGDLSVYWYQQSLDQGLQFLIQYYNGEERAKGNILERFSAQQFPDLHSELNLSSLELGDSALYFCASSVDTGRSETQYFGPGTRLLVL.